The clone carrying this TCR beta chain was recorded many times. Its specificity is not known. Authors of the study amplified TCR beta CDR3 regions from RNA transcripts. With the HTBI primer set, the TCR CDR3 went through a first round of RT-PCR. TCRdb reanalysed the multiplex PCR reads using MiXCR and keeps one entry per CDR3 protein. The data hold under 350,000 distinct CDR3 sequences, with about 20% observed a single time. V trimming: 4 bases; J trimming: 7 bases; junction bases outside the gene matches: 11. The germline V gene encodes CDR1 SGHVS and CDR2 FQNEAQ. This CDR3 spans 15 amino acids. The data are from a study of T cells in Graves' hyperthyroidism and ophthalmopathy. Points from the study as a whole: Ophthalmopathy, which appeared later, was predicted by the model a median about 6 months before onset.

This TCR derives from a woman between 50 and 59 years old with Graves' hyperthyroidism. What was sequenced was blood. The chain joins TRBV7-8 to TRBJ2-7; TRBD2 agrees at 9 bases. The CDR3: CASSSTSGPFMEQYF. The CDR3 nucleotides are TGTGCCAGCAGCTCGACTAGCGGTCCGTTTATGGAGCAGTACTTC.